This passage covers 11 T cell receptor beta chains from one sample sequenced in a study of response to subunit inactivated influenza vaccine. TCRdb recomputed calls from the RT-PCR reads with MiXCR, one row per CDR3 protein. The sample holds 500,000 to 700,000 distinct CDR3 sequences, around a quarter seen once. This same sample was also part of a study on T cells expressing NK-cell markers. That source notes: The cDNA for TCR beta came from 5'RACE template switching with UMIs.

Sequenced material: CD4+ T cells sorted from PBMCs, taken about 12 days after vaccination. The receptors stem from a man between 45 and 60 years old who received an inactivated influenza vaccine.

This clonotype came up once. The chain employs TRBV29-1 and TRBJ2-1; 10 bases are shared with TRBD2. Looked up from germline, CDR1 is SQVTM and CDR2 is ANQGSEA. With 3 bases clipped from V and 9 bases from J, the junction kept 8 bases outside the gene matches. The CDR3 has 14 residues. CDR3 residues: CSVDLSSGSSEQFF. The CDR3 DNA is TGCAGCGTTGACCTTTCTAGCGGGAGTTCTGAGCAGTTCTTC.

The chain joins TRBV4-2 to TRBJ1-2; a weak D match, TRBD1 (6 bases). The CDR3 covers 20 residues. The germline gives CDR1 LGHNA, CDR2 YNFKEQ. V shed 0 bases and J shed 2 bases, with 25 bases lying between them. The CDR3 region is CASSQERIDRWRRPNYGYTF. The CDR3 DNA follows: TGTGCCAGCAGCCAAGAAAGGATTGACAGGTGGCGCCGCCCCAACTATGGCTACACCTTC.

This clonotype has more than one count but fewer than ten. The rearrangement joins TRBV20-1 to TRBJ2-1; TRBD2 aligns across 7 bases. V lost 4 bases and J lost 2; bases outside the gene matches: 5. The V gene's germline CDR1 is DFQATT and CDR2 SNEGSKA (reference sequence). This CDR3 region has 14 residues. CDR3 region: CSATRDYTYNEQFF. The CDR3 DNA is TGCAGTGCTACCCGGGACTACACCTACAATGAGCAGTTCTTC.

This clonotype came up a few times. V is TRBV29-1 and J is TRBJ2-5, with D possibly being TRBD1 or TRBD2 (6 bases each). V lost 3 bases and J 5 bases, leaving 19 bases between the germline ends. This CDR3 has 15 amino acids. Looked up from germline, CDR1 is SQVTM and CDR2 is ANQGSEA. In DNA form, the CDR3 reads TGCAGCGTTGATCGTCCGGGGGCGCCCCGGGAGACCCAGTACTTC. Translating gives CSVDRPGAPRETQYF.

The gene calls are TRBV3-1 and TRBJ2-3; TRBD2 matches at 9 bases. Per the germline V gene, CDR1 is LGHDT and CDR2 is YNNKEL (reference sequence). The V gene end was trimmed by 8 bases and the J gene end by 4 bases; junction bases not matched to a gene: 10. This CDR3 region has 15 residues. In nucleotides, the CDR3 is TGTGCCAGCCGAGGGGGGACTAGCATTTCAGATACGCAGTATTTT. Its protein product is CASRGGTSISDTQYF.

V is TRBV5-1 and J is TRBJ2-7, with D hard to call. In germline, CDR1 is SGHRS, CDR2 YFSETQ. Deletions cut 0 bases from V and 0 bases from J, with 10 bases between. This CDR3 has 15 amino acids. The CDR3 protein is CASSLGGMPSYEQYF. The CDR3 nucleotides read TGCGCCAGCAGCTTGGGGGGTATGCCCTCCTACGAGCAGTACTTC.

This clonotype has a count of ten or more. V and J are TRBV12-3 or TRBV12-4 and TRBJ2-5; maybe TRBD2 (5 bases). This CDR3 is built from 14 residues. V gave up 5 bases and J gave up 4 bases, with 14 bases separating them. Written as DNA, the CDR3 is TGTGCCAGCAGTCCCCGACCTCGGGGAGAGACCCAGTACTTC. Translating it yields CASSPRPRGETQYF.

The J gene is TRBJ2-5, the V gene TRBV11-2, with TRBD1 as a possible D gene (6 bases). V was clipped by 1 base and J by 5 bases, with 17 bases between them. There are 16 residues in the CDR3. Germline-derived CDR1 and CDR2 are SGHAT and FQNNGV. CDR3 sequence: CASSLVGQGLGETQYF. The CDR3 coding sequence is TGTGCCAGCAGCTTAGTGGGACAAGGGCTAGGGGAGACCCAGTACTTC.

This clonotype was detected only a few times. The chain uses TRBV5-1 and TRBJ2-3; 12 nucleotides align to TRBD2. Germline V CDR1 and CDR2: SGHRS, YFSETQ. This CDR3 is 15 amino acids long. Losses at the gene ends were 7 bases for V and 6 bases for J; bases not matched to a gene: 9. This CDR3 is CASGALAGGSDTQYF. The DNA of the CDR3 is TGCGCCAGCGGGGCCCTAGCGGGAGGGTCGGATACGCAGTATTTT.

CDR3 nucleotide sequence: TGCAGCGTTGAAGTCCCCGGGGGGACAGATACGCAGTATTTT. Translation: CSVEVPGGTDTQYF. V usage is TRBV29-1 and J usage is TRBJ2-3; TRBD2 matches 7 bases. After removal of 1 base from V and 3 bases from J, the junction contained 4 bases not matched to a gene. Germline V gives CDR1 SQVTM, CDR2 ANQGSEA. This CDR3 comprises 14 residues.

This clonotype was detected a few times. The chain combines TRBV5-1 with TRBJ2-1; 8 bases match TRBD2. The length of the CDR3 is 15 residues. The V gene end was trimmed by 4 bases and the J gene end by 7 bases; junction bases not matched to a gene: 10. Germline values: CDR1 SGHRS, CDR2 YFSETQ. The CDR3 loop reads CASSPRPGGPNEQFF. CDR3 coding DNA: TGCGCCAGCAGCCCCCGCCCGGGAGGGCCAAATGAGCAGTTCTTC.